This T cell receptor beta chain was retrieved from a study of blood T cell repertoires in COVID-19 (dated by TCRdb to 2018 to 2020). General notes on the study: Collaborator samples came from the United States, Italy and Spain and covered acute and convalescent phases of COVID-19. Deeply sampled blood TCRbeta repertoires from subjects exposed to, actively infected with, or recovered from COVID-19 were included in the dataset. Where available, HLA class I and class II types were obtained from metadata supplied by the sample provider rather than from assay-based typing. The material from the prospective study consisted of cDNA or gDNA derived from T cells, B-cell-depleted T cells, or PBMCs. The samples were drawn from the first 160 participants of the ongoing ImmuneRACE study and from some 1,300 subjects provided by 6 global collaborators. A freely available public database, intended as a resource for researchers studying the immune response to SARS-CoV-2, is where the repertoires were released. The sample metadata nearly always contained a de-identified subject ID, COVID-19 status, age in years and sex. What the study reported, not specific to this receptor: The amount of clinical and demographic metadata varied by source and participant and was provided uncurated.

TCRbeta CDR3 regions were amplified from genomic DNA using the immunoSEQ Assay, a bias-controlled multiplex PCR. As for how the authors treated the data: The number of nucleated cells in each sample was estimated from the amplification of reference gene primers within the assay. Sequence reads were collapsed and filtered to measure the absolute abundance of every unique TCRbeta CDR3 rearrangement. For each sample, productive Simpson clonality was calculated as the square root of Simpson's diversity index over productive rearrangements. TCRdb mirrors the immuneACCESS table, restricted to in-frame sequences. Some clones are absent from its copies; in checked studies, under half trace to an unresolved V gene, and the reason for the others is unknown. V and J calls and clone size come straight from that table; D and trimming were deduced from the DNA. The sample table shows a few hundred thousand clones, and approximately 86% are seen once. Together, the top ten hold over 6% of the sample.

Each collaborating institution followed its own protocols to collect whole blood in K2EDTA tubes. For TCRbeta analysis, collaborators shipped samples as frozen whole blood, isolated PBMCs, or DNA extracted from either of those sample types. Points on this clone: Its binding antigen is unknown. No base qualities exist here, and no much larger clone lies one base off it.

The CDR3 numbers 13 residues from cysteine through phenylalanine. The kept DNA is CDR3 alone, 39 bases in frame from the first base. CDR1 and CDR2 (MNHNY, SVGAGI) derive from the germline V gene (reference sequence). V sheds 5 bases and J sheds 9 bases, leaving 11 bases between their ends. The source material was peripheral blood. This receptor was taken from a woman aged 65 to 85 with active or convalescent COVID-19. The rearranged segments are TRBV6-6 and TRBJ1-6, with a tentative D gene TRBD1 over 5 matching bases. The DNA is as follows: TGTGCCAGCAGTATCCCGGGGGGTTCACCCCTCCACTTT. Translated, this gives CASSIPGGSPLHF.